These T cell receptor beta chains were read from a single sample in a study of cytomegalovirus exposure and HLA in healthy donors. The data were produced by immunoSEQ multiplex PCR, yet TCRdb's version contains in-frame clones alone and is incomplete. The table shows 78,000 or so clones, with about 95% occurring only once. The sequencing input was PBMCs. The receptors originated from a man between 18 and 35 years old in good health and CMV-seropositive. Each CDR3 is given with its conserved first and last residue. Fields, in order: V gene, J gene, CDR3 protein.

TRBV27,TRBJ2-1,CASSLIADSSYNEQFF
TRBV7-9,TRBJ2-1,CASSPLQGLDNEQFF
TRBV15,TRBJ1-2,CATSRASGTAISGYTF
TRBV28,TRBJ2-3,CASRTGQGETDTQYF
TRBV6-1,TRBJ2-3,CASSEAQGATDTQYF
TRBV9,TRBJ2-5,CASSAGLAAGLYQETQYF
TRBV2,TRBJ1-1,CASRPTGVRGRTEAFF
TRBV7-9,TRBJ2-1,CASSLRQGNEQFF
TRBV29-1,TRBJ1-1,CSVEHSLPDRNEAFF
TRBV6-1,TRBJ2-2,CASSATGYSTGELFF
TRBV15,TRBJ2-3,CATSRLSGNTDTQYF
TRBV5-6,TRBJ2-1,CASRGRGELSYNEQFF
TRBV19,TRBJ2-2,CASNRVFGRANTGELFF
TRBV27,TRBJ2-2,CASSLLSGELFF
TRBV10-1,TRBJ1-1,CASASGGPNTEAFF
TRBV7-9,TRBJ2-3,CASSRGGTDTQYF
TRBV29-1,TRBJ2-1,CSVRGYNEQFF
TRBV5-4,TRBJ2-1,CASGVGSGIAGLSVQFF
TRBV6-5,TRBJ2-1,CASSHRQVPYNEQFF
TRBV5-1,TRBJ1-2,CASSRDRDGYTF
TRBV4-2,TRBJ2-7,CASSQERGREQYF
TRBV19,TRBJ2-5,CATKAMTVQETQYF
TRBV12-5,TRBJ1-5,CASSPGDNQPQHF
TRBV7-2,TRBJ2-3,CASSSFWAGGRTDTQYF
TRBV7-9,TRBJ2-5,CASPRTSGDQETQYF
TRBV15,TRBJ2-2,CATSRDLAGGIGELFF
TRBV9,TRBJ2-3,CASSLKPSGGTDTQYF
TRBV10-3,TRBJ2-5,CAIKELAGEGETQYF
TRBV11-2,TRBJ2-5,CASSLKGLAVKETQYF
TRBV5-1,TRBJ2-3,CASSFIVEGKGDTQYF
TRBV28,TRBJ2-7,CASRPSLLAGDYEQYF
TRBV18,TRBJ2-6,CASSPDLGSGANVLTF
TRBV5-1,TRBJ2-7,CASSSGVALLEQYF
TRBV4-1,TRBJ2-1,CASSPLGTSGRSNEQFF
TRBV5-1,TRBJ2-7,CASSLDFENHEQYF
TRBV7-9,TRBJ2-2,CASREPNTGELFF
TRBV4-2,TRBJ2-2,CASSQRTLNTGELFF
TRBV28,TRBJ2-7,CASSLGLSSYEQYF
TRBV30,TRBJ2-4,CAWRQFQNIQYF
TRBV27,TRBJ2-2,CASSYGTSGSGELFF
TRBV5-6,TRBJ2-1,CASSSGLRGNEQFF
TRBV13,TRBJ2-1,CASSPRDSGSYNEQFF
TRBV28,TRBJ2-7,CASSSSRATYEQYF
TRBV12-5,TRBJ2-6,CASGLDRGWNSGANVLTF
TRBV28,TRBJ1-3,CASTRLRLTNGNTIYF
TRBV7-9,TRBJ2-3,CASSLPTAFGYTQYF
TRBV6-5,TRBJ2-5,CASSLAGGVQETQYF
TRBV6-5,TRBJ2-7,CASSYSWITGEQYF
TRBV5-1,TRBJ2-1,CASSLAPGSYNEQFF
TRBV28,TRBJ2-7,CASRGTRDHEQYF
TRBV18,TRBJ1-3,CASSPPARGWTGNTIYF
TRBV27,TRBJ2-2,CASRHSTGELFF
TRBV6-1,TRBJ1-2,CASSEGGDIEGYTF
TRBV7-9,TRBJ1-4,CASSRPTGSGEKLFF
TRBV5-1,TRBJ2-3,CASSSDSARDTQYF
TRBV5-4,TRBJ2-1,CASSLAVGGPNDNEQFF
TRBV15,TRBJ2-7,CATSRDRGTGEGEQYF
TRBV7-8,TRBJ1-1,CASSGGGTGDLNTEAFF